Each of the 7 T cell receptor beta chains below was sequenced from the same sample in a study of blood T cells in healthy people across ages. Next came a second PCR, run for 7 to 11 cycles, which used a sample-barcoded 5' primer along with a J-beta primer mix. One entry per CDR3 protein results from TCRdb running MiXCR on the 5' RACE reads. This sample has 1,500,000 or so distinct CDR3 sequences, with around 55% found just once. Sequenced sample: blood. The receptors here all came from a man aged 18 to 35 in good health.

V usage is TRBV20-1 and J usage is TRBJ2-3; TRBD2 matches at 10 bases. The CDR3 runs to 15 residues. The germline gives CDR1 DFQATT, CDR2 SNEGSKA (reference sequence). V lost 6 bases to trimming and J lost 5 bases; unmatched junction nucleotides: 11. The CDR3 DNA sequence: TGCAGTGCCAAACAACTAGCGGGGAGGTTAGATACGCAGTATTTT. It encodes CSAKQLAGRLDTQYF.

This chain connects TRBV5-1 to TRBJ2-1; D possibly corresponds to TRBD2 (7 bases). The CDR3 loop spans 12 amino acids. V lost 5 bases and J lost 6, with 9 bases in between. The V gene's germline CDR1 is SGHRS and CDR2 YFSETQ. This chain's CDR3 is CASRRGANEQFF. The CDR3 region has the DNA TGCGCCAGCAGACGGGGGGCCAATGAGCAGTTCTTC.

Written as DNA, the CDR3 is TGTGCCACCAGTGTTACCCCTAGCGGGGGTTCAACCTTCTCCACAGATACGCAGTATTTT. This translates into CATSVTPSGGSTFSTDTQYF. The gene calls are TRBV24-1 and TRBJ2-3, with 10 bases fitting TRBD2. V was pared by 5 bases and J by 2 bases, with 18 bases of the junction left unmatched. Per the germline V gene, CDR1 is KGHDR and CDR2 is SFDVKD. CDR3 size: 20 residues.

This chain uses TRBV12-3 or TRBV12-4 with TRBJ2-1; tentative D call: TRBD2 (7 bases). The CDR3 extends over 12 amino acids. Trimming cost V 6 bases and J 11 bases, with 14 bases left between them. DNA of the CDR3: TGTGCCAGCAGCCCGCTGGGGGGGCAGCAGTTCTTC. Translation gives CASSPLGGQQFF.

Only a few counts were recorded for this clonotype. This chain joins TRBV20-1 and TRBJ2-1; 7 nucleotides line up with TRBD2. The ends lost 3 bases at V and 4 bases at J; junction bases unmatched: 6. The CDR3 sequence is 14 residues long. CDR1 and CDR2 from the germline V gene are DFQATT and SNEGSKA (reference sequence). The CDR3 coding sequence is TGCAGTGCTAGTGCGGCGGGGGATTACAATGAGCAGTTCTTC. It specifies CSASAAGDYNEQFF.

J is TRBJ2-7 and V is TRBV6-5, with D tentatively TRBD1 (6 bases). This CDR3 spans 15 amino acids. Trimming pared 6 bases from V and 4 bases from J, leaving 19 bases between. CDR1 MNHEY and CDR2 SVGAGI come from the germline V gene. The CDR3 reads CASRQGQGSSYEQYF. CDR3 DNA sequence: TGTGCCAGCAGACAAGGCCAGGGGTCCTCATACGAGCAGTACTTC.

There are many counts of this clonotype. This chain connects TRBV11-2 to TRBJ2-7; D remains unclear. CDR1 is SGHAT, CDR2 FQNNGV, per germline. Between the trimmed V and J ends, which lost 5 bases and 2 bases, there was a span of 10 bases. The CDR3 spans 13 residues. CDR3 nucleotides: TGTGCCAGCAGCCAGGAACCAGCCTACGAGCAGTACTTC. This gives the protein CASSQEPAYEQYF.